This passage covers 11 T cell receptor beta chains from one sample sequenced in a study of T cells in Graves' hyperthyroidism and ophthalmopathy (dated by TCRdb to the late 2010s). Library creation used multiplex PCR. Sequencing was carried out with an Illumina HiSeq 2000. The TCR beta CDR3 regions were amplified from the RNA transcripts. The first round of RT-PCR for the TCR CDR3 was performed with the HTBI primer set and the Qiagen OneStep RT-PCR kit. TCRdb trimmed public reads at Q25 via fastp, called clones via MiXCR and kept in-frame beta chains. Records with the same CDR3 protein are collapsed into one entry carrying the most frequent genes and DNA. The sample has about 96,000 distinct CDR3 sequences on record, 51% of them singletons. Together, the top ten hold around 30% of the sample. The sequenced sample was blood. These receptors all come from a woman aged 40-49 years with Graves' hyperthyroidism.

This clonotype is classed as medium-sized (0.01 to 0.1%). The chain uses TRBV7-6 and TRBJ2-7; TRBD1 is a possible D gene (5 bases). V lost 5 bases and J 4 bases, leaving 9 bases between the germline ends. This CDR3 is built from 12 residues. The germline V gene has CDR1 SGHVS and CDR2 FNYEAQ. As DNA, the CDR3 is TGTGCCAGCAGCACGGACACATACGAGCAGTACTTC. Its translation is CASSTDTYEQYF.

This clonotype came up many times. A read error may produce the germline difference seen at one junction end. The chain combines TRBV4-1 with TRBJ2-7; 11 nucleotides line up with TRBD2. This CDR3 spans 18 amino acids. The germline gives CDR1 MGHRA, CDR2 YSYEKL. The CDR3 nucleotides are TGTGCCAGCAGCCAAGAAAGACTAGCGGGACCGTCATCCTACGAGCAGTACTTC. Residues: CASSQERLAGPSSYEQYF.

This chain uses TRBV6-1 with TRBJ1-3, with 10 bases matching TRBD1. The germline V gene encodes CDR1 MNHNS and CDR2 SASEGT. The CDR3 has 14 residues. V shed 3 bases and J 10 bases; nucleotides not matched to a gene: 6. CDR3 bases: TGTGCCAGCAGTGACCTAGGACAGGGGGAGACCATATATTTT. Its translation is CASSDLGQGETIYF.

The chain carries TRBV2 and TRBJ2-5; the match to TRBD2 covers 9 bases. This CDR3 has 18 amino acids. The J segment lost 5 bases and the V segment lost 2 bases, leaving 15 bases of the junction unmatched. Germline lookup yields CDR1 SNHLY and CDR2 FYNNEI. The CDR3 sequence is CASSERLPVAGVRETQYF. CDR3 DNA: TGTGCCAGCAGTGAACGCCTGCCAGTAGCGGGAGTCAGGGAGACCCAGTACTTC.

This clonotype has just one count. Possible read error: a much larger clone is one base away. The conserved phenylalanine or tryptophan normally closing the CDR3 is absent here, so this likely arose from a read error. The rearrangement joins TRBV19 to TRBJ1-5; 11 bases line up with TRBD1. Germline values: CDR1 LNHDA, CDR2 SQIVND (reference sequence). This CDR3 spans 16 amino acids. The junction had 5 bases not matched to a gene; V was cut back by 3 bases and J by 4 bases. Here the CDR3 DNA reads TGTGCCAGTAGTATTGGACAGGGGGCTTTTAATCAGCCCCAGCATTCT. It codes for CASSIGQGAFNQPQHS.

In this sample, this clonotype turned up once. It may be a read error: a sequence one base away is much more abundant. The rearrangement uses TRBV5-1 and TRBJ2-5, with 8 bases matching TRBD1. V shed 7 bases and J 0 bases; nucleotides not matched to a gene: 8. The CDR3 has 15 residues. Germline V CDR1 and CDR2: SGHRS, YFSETQ. The CDR3 sequence is CASGPPGQDQETQYF. Here the CDR3 DNA reads TGCGCCAGCGGCCCGCCGGGACAGGACCAAGAGACCCAGTACTTC.

This clonotype was detected many times. The chain recombines TRBV19 with TRBJ2-5; 7 bases agree with TRBD2. Germline V gene lookup returns CDR1 LNHDA and CDR2 SQIVND (reference sequence). With 6 bases clipped from V and 4 bases from J, the junction kept 8 bases outside the gene matches. The CDR3 spans 14 residues. The chain's CDR3 is CASRRGGRRETQYF. As DNA, the CDR3 is TGTGCCAGTAGGCGGGGCGGGAGAAGAGAGACCCAGTACTTC.

The rearrangement links TRBV15 to TRBJ1-2, with D maybe TRBD1 (5 bases). The germline V gene encodes CDR1 LNHNV and CDR2 YYDKDF (reference sequence). Trimming took 1 base from V and 2 from J, leaving 8 bases between them. This CDR3 is built from 14 residues. This CDR3 is CATSRGGVNYGYTF. The CDR3 DNA sequence: TGTGCCACCAGCAGAGGGGGCGTGAACTATGGCTACACCTTC.

This clonotype was counted many times. This may be a read error: a much more frequent sequence differs by one nucleotide. The V gene is TRBV29-1, the J gene TRBJ1-2; no firm D call. Between the trimmed V and J ends, which lost 7 bases and 3 bases, there was a span of 12 bases. The germline CDR1 and CDR2 sequences are SQVTM and ANQGSEA. The CDR3 length is 12 residues. The CDR3 nucleotides read TGCAGCGCGCAGACAAGCCACTATGGCTACACCTTC. This sequence encodes CSAQTSHYGYTF.

This clonotype showed up many times. The chain recombines TRBV12-5 with TRBJ2-5; 7 bases are shared with TRBD1. This CDR3 region has 13 residues. The J segment lost 4 bases and the V segment lost 1 base, leaving 0 bases of the junction unmatched. The germline V gene encodes CDR1 LGHNT and CDR2 FRNRAP. The DNA of the CDR3 is TGTGCTAGTGGTTTGGCAGGGGGAGAGACCCAGTACTTC. As protein: CASGLAGGETQYF.

This clonotype came up a few times. The J gene is TRBJ1-5, the V gene TRBV12-3 or TRBV12-4; 7 bases match TRBD1. The V and J ends lost 5 bases and 7 bases, in that order; junction bases with no gene match: 5. This CDR3 comprises 13 residues. The chain's CDR3 is CASSLGTVQPQHF. CDR3 nucleotides: TGTGCCAGCAGTCTGGGGACAGTACAGCCCCAGCATTTT.